The entry below gives a single T cell receptor beta chain sequence along with its context. This receptor's antigen is unknown. There are no base qualities to consult, and no much larger clone falls within one base. The CDR3 runs 17 amino acids, cysteine and phenylalanine included. The CDR3 DNA has 51 bases and is translated from base 1. For CDR1 and CDR2, the germline V gene (reference sequence) lists LGHDT and YNNKEL. A distance of 15 bases separates the germline ends of V and J, which lose 0 bases and 3 bases respectively. TCRbeta CDR3 regions were amplified from genomic DNA by means of the immunoSEQ Assay, a bias-controlled multiplex PCR. In the original analysis: The number of nucleated cells in each sample was estimated from the amplification of reference gene primers within the assay. Sequence reads were collapsed and filtered to measure the absolute abundance of every unique TCRbeta CDR3 rearrangement. For each sample, productive Simpson clonality was calculated as the square root of Simpson's diversity index across productive rearrangements. The table was pulled from immuneACCESS by TCRdb, which kept in-frame rearrangements only. Such tables lose some clones; where checked, under half of the loss comes from unresolved V genes, and the rest has no known cause. From that table come the V and J calls and clone size; the DNA was used to work out D and trimming. This sample lists more than 140,000 clones; 80% to 90% were detected once. Clones ranked in the top ten supply about 7.2% of the sample.

Whole blood was collected in K2EDTA tubes by collaborating institutions according to the institutions' own protocols. For TCRbeta analysis, collaborators shipped samples as frozen whole blood, isolated PBMCs, or DNA extracted from either of those sample types. This sample was included in a study of blood T cell repertoires in COVID-19 (dated by TCRdb to the early 2020s). The study in broad terms: Collaborator samples came from the United States, Italy and Spain and covered acute and convalescent phases of COVID-19. The prospective study material was composed of cDNA or gDNA derived from T cells, B-cell-depleted T cells, or PBMCs. Deeply sampled blood TCRbeta repertoires from subjects exposed to, actively infected with, or recovered from COVID-19 were included in the dataset. The repertoires were released in a freely available public database intended as a resource for research on the immune response to SARS-CoV-2. The samples were drawn from the first 160 participants of the ongoing ImmuneRACE study and from 950 to 1,500 subjects provided by 6 global collaborators. Nearly every sample came with metadata listing a de-identified subject ID, COVID-19 status, age in years and sex. Where HLA class I and class II types were available, the types were taken from metadata supplied by the sample provider, not from assay-based typing. Overall study outcomes, separate from this receptor: The amount of clinical and demographic metadata varied by source and participant and was provided uncurated.

The specimen sequenced was peripheral blood. This TCR was recovered from a woman aged 50 to 65 in a cohort sampled during active or convalescent COVID-19. The rearrangement joined TRBV3-1 (or the pseudogene TRBV3-2) to TRBJ2-1; the D region possibly corresponds to TRBD2 (7 bases align). The DNA sequence reads TGTGCCAGCAGCCAAGATTTGAGGCGGGGGCGCTACAATGAGCAGTTCTTC. The resulting protein is CASSQDLRRGRYNEQFF.